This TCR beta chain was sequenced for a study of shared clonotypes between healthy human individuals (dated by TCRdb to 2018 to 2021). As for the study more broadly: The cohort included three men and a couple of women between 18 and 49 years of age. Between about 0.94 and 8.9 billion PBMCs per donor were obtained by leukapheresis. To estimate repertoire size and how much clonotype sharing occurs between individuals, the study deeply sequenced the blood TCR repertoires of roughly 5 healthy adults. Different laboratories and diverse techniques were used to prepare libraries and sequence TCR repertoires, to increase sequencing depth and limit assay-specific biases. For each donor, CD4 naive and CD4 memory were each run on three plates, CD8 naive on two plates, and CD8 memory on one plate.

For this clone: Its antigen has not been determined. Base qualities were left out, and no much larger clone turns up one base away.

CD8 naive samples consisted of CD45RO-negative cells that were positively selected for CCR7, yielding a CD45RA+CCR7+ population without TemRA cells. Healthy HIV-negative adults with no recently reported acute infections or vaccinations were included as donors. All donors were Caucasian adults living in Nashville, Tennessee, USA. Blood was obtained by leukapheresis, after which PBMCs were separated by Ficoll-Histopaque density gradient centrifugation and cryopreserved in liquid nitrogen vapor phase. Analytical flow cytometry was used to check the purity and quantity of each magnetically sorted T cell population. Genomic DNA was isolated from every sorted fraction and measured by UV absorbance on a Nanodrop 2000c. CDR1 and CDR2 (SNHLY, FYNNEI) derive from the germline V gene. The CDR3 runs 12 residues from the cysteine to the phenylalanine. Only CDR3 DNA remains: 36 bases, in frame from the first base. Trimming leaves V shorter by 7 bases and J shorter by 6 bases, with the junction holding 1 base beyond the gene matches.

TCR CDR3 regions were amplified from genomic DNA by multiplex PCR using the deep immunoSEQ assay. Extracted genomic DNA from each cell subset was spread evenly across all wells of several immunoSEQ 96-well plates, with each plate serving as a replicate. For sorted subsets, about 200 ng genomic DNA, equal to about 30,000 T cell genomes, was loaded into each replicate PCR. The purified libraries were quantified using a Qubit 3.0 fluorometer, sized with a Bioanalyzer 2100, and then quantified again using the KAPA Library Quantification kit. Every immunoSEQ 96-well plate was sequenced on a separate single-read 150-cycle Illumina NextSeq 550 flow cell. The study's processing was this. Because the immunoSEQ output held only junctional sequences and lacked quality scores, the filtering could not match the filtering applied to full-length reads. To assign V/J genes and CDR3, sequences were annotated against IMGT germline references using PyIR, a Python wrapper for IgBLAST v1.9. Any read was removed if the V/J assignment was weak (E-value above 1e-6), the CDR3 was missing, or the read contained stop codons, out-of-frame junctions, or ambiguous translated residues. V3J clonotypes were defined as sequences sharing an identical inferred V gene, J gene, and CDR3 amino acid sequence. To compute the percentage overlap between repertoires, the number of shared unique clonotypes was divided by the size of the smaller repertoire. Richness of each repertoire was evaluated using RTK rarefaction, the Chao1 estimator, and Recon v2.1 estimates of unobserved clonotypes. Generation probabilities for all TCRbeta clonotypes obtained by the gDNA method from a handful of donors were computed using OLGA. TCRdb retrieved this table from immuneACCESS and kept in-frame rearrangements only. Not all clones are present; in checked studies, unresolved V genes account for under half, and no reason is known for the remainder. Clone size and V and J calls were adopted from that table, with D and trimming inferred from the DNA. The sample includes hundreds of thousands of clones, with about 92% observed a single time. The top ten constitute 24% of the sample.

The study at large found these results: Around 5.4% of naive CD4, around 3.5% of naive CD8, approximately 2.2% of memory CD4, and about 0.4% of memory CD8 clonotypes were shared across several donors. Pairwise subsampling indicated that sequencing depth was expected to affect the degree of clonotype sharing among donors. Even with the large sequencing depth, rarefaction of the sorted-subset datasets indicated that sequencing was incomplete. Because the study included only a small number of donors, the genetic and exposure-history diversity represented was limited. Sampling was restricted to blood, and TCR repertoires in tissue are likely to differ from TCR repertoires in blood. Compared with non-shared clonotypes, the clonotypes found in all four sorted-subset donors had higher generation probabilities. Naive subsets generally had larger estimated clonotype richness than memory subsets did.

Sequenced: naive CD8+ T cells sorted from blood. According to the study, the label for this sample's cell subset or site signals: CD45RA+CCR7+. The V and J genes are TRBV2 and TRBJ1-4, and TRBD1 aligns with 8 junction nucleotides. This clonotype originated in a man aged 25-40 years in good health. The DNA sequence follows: TGTGCCAGCAACAGGGGGGATGAAAAACTGTTTTTT. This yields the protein CASNRGDEKLFF.